The following is a T cell receptor beta chain sequence with its context. The data derive from a study of blood T cell repertoires in COVID-19. Study-level information: Sites in the United States, Italy and Spain provided acute and convalescent COVID-19 samples. PBMCs, B-cell-depleted T cells, or T cells provided the cDNA or gDNA that made up the material.

The ends were cut back, 2 bases at V and 6 bases at J, with 19 bases in the middle. CDR3 length: 17 amino acids. The germline CDR1 and CDR2 sequences are LGHDT and YNNKEL (reference sequence). In the original analysis: Reference gene primer amplification yielded estimated nucleated cell counts. Here immunoSEQ multiplex PCR was the method, and the copy in TCRdb shows in-frame clones only, minus some. V and J calls and clone size are those listed in that table; D and trimming were worked out from the DNA. There are roughly 80,000 clones in the sample; roughly 88% occur only once, and almost 7% lies in the top ten.

This TCR was recovered from a woman aged 80 or older with acute or convalescent COVID-19. J is TRBJ1-4 and V is TRBV3-1 (or the pseudogene TRBV3-2); the D gene is possibly TRBD1 (6 bases). What was sequenced was peripheral blood. The CDR3 protein is CASSQINQGKSDEKLFF. CDR3 coding DNA: TGTGCCAGCAGCCAAATAAATCAGGGGAAGAGCGATGAAAAACTGTTTTTT.